This T cell receptor (beta chain) is drawn from a study of shared clonotypes between healthy human individuals. General study findings and limits: The generation probabilities recorded for non-shared clonotypes fell below those of clonotypes shared by all four donors. Around 5% of naive CD4 clonotypes were shared across four donors.

Germline V gene lookup returns CDR1 SGHVS and CDR2 FNYEAQ. Trimming removed 5 bases at V and 0 bases at J, with 7 bases between. This CDR3 is 14 amino acids long. This clone was observed a handful of times. Its antigen is not identified. Study processing details: Junction-only immunoSEQ data arrived without quality scores, meaning filtering differed. Generated by immunoSEQ multiplex PCR, the TCRdb table keeps only in-frame clones and is missing some. The V and J calls and clone size were taken over from that table, and D and trimming were inferred from the DNA. The repertoire holds about 340,000 clones, 73% seen once, with more than 9% in the top ten. Those who donated were healthy HIV-negative adults, with no recent acute infections or vaccinations reported.

The sample taken for sequencing was memory CD4+ T cells sorted from blood. Stated subset: CD45RA-negative fraction. The receptor's source is a man aged 25 to 45 in good health. The V call is TRBV7-6, the J call TRBJ2-2; a weak D match, TRBD2 (5 bases). The CDR3 here is CASSQTTNTGELFF. CDR3 sequence (DNA): TGTGCCAGCAGCCAGACTACGAACACCGGGGAGCTGTTTTTT.